The TCR beta chain described here comes from a study of blood T cells in healthy people across ages. Overall study findings and caveats: PBMC samples, being unsorted, prevented any conclusive comparison of naive and antigen-experienced cells. Naive CD4+ cell counts and diversity both ran higher in long-lived than in aged donors.

Trimming removed 6 bases from V and 4 bases from J; junction bases left unmatched: 3. Germline V CDR1 and CDR2: DFQATT, SNEGSKA (reference sequence). The CDR3 has 13 residues. Comment on this clonotype: The antigen is undetermined.

Healthy Caucasian individuals from Russia aged about 6 to 100 were enrolled as donors. Each sample had at least 6.5 million PBMCs isolated. Primers used in a second PCR of roughly 6 to 11 cycles were a sample-barcoded 5' primer and a J-beta primer mix. MiXCR, run by TCRdb on the 5' RACE reads, gives a single entry per CDR3 protein. Here the sample spans approximately 800,000 distinct CDR3 sequences, approximately 60% being singletons. The chain employs TRBV20-1 and TRBJ2-3, with TRBD2 identical over 11 bases. Sequences were obtained from blood. This clonotype originated in a man between 40 and 49 years old in good health. This CDR3 reads CSAPSGGPDTQYF. CDR3 nucleotide sequence: TGCAGTGCCCCTAGCGGGGGGCCAGATACGCAGTATTTT.